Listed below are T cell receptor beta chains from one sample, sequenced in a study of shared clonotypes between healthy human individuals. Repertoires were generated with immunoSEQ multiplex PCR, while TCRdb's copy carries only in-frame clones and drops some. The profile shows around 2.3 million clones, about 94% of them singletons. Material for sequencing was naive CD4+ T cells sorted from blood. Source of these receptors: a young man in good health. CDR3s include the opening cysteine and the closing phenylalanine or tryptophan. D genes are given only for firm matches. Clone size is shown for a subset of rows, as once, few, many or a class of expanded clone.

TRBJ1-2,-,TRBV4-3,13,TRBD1,TGCGCCAGCAGCCAACAGGGGGGGCGTGGCTACACCTTC,CASSQQGGRGYTF
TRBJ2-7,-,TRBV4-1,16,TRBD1,TGCGCCAGCAGCCCGATTGACAGGGTGCCCATCTACGAGCAGTACTTC,CASSPIDRVPIYEQYF
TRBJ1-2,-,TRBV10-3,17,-,TGTGCCATCAGTGAGTCGACGTCCGGGGCCCGGAGTTCCGGCTACACCTTC,CAISESTSGARSSGYTF
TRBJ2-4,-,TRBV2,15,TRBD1,TGTGCCAGCAGTGAATTAAGGGACAGGGCGAAAGTCCAGTACTTC,CASSELRDRAKVQYF
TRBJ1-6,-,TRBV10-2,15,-,TGCGCCAGCAGTGATGGGGGGGCGCGGAGGTCACCCCTCCACTTT,CASSDGGARRSPLHF
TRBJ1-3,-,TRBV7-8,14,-,TGTGCCAGCAGCGCGCGGATTTCTGGAAACACCATATATTTT,CASSARISGNTIYF
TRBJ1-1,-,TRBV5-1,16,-,TGCGCCAGCAGCTTGAGCTTCGGGTTCATGAACACTGAAGCTTTCTTT,CASSLSFGFMNTEAFF
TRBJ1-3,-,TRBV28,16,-,TGTGCCAGCAGTCCGGGCCCGAACAAAAAGGGAAACACCATATATTTT,CASSPGPNKKGNTIYF
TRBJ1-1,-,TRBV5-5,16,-,TGTGCCAGCAGCTGGACAGTTCCCGGGGTGAACACTGAAGCTTTCTTT,CASSWTVPGVNTEAFF
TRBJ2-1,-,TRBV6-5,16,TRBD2,TGTGCCAGCAGTTCATCGACTAGCGCGAAAGCGGTTGAGCAGTTCTTC,CASSSSTSAKAVEQFF
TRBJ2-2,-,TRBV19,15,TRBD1,TGTGCCAGTAGTATCGGGACAGGGCATGCCGGGGAGCTGTTTTTT,CASSIGTGHAGELFF
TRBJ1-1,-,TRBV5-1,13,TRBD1,TGCGCCAGCGCCACCGGGACAGGGTTGTACGCTTTCTTT,CASATGTGLYAFF
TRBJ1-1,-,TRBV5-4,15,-,TGTGCCAGCAGCTTGGAGGGTGTCCGAGGGACTGAAGCTTTCTTT,CASSLEGVRGTEAFF
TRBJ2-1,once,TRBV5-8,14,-,TGTGCCAGCACCTGGCGGAGGGCGTACAATGAGCAGTTCTTC,CASTWRRAYNEQFF
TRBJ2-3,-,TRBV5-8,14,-,TGTGCCAGCAGCTTCCTTGGGAGCACAGATACGCAGTATTTT,CASSFLGSTDTQYF
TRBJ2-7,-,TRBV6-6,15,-,TGTGCCAGCAGTTACCGAGAGGGGGGCGATTACGAGCAGTACTTC,CASSYREGGDYEQYF
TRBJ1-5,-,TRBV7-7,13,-,TGTGCTAGCAGCCTCGACCGGGATCAGCCCCAGCATTTT,CASSLDRDQPQHF
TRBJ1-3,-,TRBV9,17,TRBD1,TGTGCCAGCAGCGTAATGGACAGGGGCCCCTCTGGAAACACCATATATTTT,CASSVMDRGPSGNTIYF
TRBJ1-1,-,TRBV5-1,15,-,TGCGCCAGCAGCTTGGCCCCCGGACAGAACACTGAAGCTTTCTTT,CASSLAPGQNTEAFF
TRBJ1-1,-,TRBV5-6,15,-,TGTGCCAGCAGCGGGACCCCCGGGGGGAATACTGAAGCTTTCTTT,CASSGTPGGNTEAFF
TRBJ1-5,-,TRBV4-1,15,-,TGCGCCAGCAGCCAAGTGGCGACAGGAAATCAGCCCCAGCATTTT,CASSQVATGNQPQHF
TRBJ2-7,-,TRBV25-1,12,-,TGTGCCAGCAGTGATAGGGGTTACGAGCAGTACTTC,CASSDRGYEQYF
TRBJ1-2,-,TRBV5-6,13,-,TGTGCCAGCAGCTTGGAAAGGGGACGCTCCTACACCTTC,CASSLERGRSYTF
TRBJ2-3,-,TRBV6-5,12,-,TGTGCCAGCAGTTACTCTCGACAGGAACTGTATTTT,CASSYSRQELYF